What follows is one T cell receptor (beta chain) and its context. This specimen belongs to a study of blood T cell repertoires in COVID-19. Whole-study context: Samples came from the United States, Italy and Spain, spanning acute and convalescent COVID-19. Nucleic acid was either cDNA or gDNA, and it came from T cells, B-cell-depleted T cells, or PBMCs.

This CDR3 comprises 16 residues. Per the study methods: Estimation of nucleated cell counts relied on the amplification of reference gene primers. Only in-frame clones appear in the TCRdb table, and some are missing; sequencing was by immunoSEQ multiplex PCR. From that table come the V and J calls and clone size; the DNA was used to work out D and trimming. The sample includes about 300,000 clones, about 88% seen only once; the top ten take 1% to 1.5%. This receptor was obtained from a man aged 65 to 79 with acute or convalescent COVID-19. This sequence joins TRBV21-1 and TRBJ2-2; TRBD1 is the table's D call, not checked against the DNA. TRBV21-1 is a pseudogene. Sequencing was carried out using peripheral blood. In DNA form, the CDR3 reads TGTGCCAGCAGCAACATCGGGCAGGGGAACACCGGGGAGCTGTTTTTT. It encodes CASSNIGQGNTGELFF.